Following are 29 T cell receptor beta chains from one sample sequenced in a study of vaccination effects on CD4 cells after COVID-19. Only in-frame clones appear in the TCRdb table, and some are missing; sequencing was by immunoSEQ multiplex PCR. The repertoire consists of just under 65,000 clones, with over 70% occurring once and the leading ten covering roughly 4%. Under the ViraFEST assay, PBMC were stimulated with viral peptide pools so that antigen-specific CD4+ T cells expanded. Sequencing was performed afterwards. The culture ran for approximately 9 days before CD4+ T cells were isolated. Vaccine recipients, nucleocapsid antibody negative, had no prior SARS-CoV-2 infection. Antigen specificity for these receptors is unknown. Sequencing used CD4+ T cells from PBMCs cultured with HCoV-OC43 spike peptides, obtained before COVID-19 vaccination. Subset indicated: HCoV-OC43 spike overlapping peptide pool stimulation. Receptor source: a human donor who received a COVID-19 vaccine.

The gene calls are TRBV27 and TRBJ2-6; possible D gene TRBD1, 5 bases. Trimming pared 2 bases from V and 4 bases from J, leaving 9 bases between. Germline lookup yields CDR1 MNHEY and CDR2 SMNVEV (reference sequence). The CDR3 has 15 amino acids. The CDR3 coding sequence is TGTGCCAGCAGTTTAAAGGGGCTAGGGGCCAACGTCCTGACTTTC. Protein product: CASSLKGLGANVLTF.

The genes are TRBV24-1 and TRBJ2-5; tentatively, D is TRBD1 (7 bases). Germline CDR1 and CDR2: KGHDR and SFDVKD. The CDR3 loop spans 20 amino acids. V was trimmed by 3 bases and J by 7 bases, leaving 32 bases between them. The CDR3 loop reads CATSDNGRRGRESGKVTQYF. The CDR3, as DNA: TGTGCCACCAGTGATAACGGGAGAAGGGGGCGCGAATCGGGAAAAGTGACCCAGTACTTC.

V and J are TRBV21-1 and TRBJ1-5. TRBV21-1 is deemed a pseudogene. There are 15 residues in the CDR3. The CDR3: CASSKVDTGHQPQHF. For the CDR3, the DNA is TGTGCCAGCAGCAAAGTAGACACGGGGCATCAGCCCCAGCATTTT.

V gene TRBV6-5 combines with J gene TRBJ1-2; possibly TRBD1 for D (5 bases). The V end was cut by 2 bases, the J end by 3 bases, with 7 bases between. There are 13 residues in the CDR3. Germline CDR1 MNHEY, CDR2 SVGAGI. The CDR3 region has the DNA TGTGCCAGCAGTTACGGGGCAGACTATGGCTACACCTTC. Translating gives CASSYGADYGYTF.

The chain carries TRBV19 and TRBJ1-6, with 7 nucleotides matching TRBD1. Germline V gives CDR1 LNHDA, CDR2 SQIVND (reference sequence). The CDR3 runs to 14 residues. After removal of 8 bases from V and 10 bases from J, the junction contained 11 bases not matched to a gene. CDR3 sequence (DNA): TGTGCCAGTTCCTGGGAGGGACAGAGATCACCCCTCCACTTT. As protein: CASSWEGQRSPLHF.

The chain carries TRBV6-1 and TRBJ1-4; D remains ambiguous. Germline-derived CDR1 and CDR2 are MNHNS and SASEGT. The CDR3 loop spans 12 amino acids. V lost 6 bases, J lost 7 bases, and 9 bases lay in between. CDR3 nucleotides: TGTGCCAGCAGCTATTCGGGTGAAAAACTGTTTTTT. Its protein product is CASSYSGEKLFF.

There are a few counts of this clone. The genes are TRBV5-8 and TRBJ1-3; TRBD1 is a possible D gene (5 bases). The CDR3 is 17 amino acids. CDR1 and CDR2 (germline): SGHTS, YDEGEE. V lost 4 bases and J lost 0, with 17 bases in between. The CDR3 nucleotides are TGTGCCAGCAGCCCAGGGCCCCGGTTACCCTCTGGAAACACCATATATTTT. Translation gives CASSPGPRLPSGNTIYF. The full variable domain, rest sourced from reference TRBV5-8 and TRBJ1-3, is EAGVTQSPTHLIKTRGQQATLRCSPISGHTSVYWYQQALGLGLQFLLWYDEGEERNRGNFPPRFSGRQFPNYSSELNVNALELEDSALYLCASSPGPRLPSGNTIYFGEGSWLTVV.

This chain uses TRBV28 with TRBJ2-6; no definite D call. V was trimmed by 7 bases and J by 0 bases, leaving 7 bases between them. Germline V lookup: CDR1 MDHEN, CDR2 SYDVKM. The CDR3 totals 14 residues. The CDR3 coding sequence is TGTGCCAGCAACCGCGGCTCTGGGGCCAACGTCCTGACTTTC. Residues: CASNRGSGANVLTF.

The J gene is TRBJ1-2, the V gene TRBV18, with D unclear. Germline CDR1 and CDR2: KGHSH and LQKENI. There are 14 residues in the CDR3. The germline V and J ends were trimmed by 0 bases and 5 bases, with 10 bases remaining between them. CDR3 sequence (DNA): TGTGCCAGCTCACCACCTGCAGTGGGGTATGGCTACACCTTC. This codes for CASSPPAVGYGYTF.

As DNA, the CDR3 is TGCGCCAGCAGCGGAGCAGGACAGATGAACACCGGGGAGCTGTTTTTT. Translated: CASSGAGQMNTGELFF. This sequence joins TRBV5-1 and TRBJ2-2; D is perhaps TRBD1 (6 bases). The germline gives CDR1 SGHRS, CDR2 YFSETQ. Trimming cost V 4 bases and J 1 base, with 14 bases left between them. The CDR3 is 16 amino acids.

The CDR3 loop is CASSDGTDATKNIQYF. For the CDR3, the DNA is TGCGCCAGCAGTGACGGGACCGACGCAACCAAAAACATTCAGTACTTC. V is TRBV10-1 and J is TRBJ2-4; D assignment may be TRBD1 or TRBD2 (5 bases each). The CDR3 covers 16 residues. V was clipped by 3 bases and J by 2 bases, with 14 bases between them. Germline V gene sequence: CDR1 WNHNN, CDR2 SYGVQD (reference sequence).

The rearrangement joins TRBV5-1 to TRBJ2-2; D may be TRBD1 or TRBD2 (7 bases each). V dropped 4 bases and J dropped 3 bases, with 16 bases sitting between them. Per germline, CDR1 SGHRS and CDR2 YFSETQ. CDR3 length equals 16 residues. CDR3 sequence: CASSLPGGADTGELFF. The DNA for the CDR3 is TGCGCCAGCAGCCTACCAGGGGGGGCGGACACCGGGGAGCTGTTTTTT. The full variable domain, with the rest looked up from reference TRBV5-1 and TRBJ2-2, is KAGVTQTPRYLIKTRGQQVTLSCSPISGHRSVSWYQQTPGQGLQFLFEYFSETQRNKGNFPGRFSGRQFSNSRSEMNVSTLELGDSALYLCASSLPGGADTGELFFGEGSRLTVL.

This clone has only a few counts. The rearrangement uses TRBV12-3 or TRBV12-4 and TRBJ2-7, with D unclear. Trimming took 7 bases from V and 7 from J, leaving 14 bases between them. The CDR3 has 12 residues. The CDR3 DNA reads TGTGCCAGCACTCGGATCTTTTGGGAGCAGTACGTC. This translates into CASTRIFWEQYV.

V gene TRBV4-3 combines with J gene TRBJ2-2; either TRBD1 or TRBD2 may supply D (6 bases each). Germline V CDR1 and CDR2: LGHNA, YSLEER. The CDR3 length is 17 residues. The ends were cut back, 0 bases at V and 0 bases at J, with 11 bases in the middle. The DNA for the CDR3 is TGCGCCAGCAGCCAAGATCGGGGGACAACGAACACCGGGGAGCTGTTTTTT. Amino acids: CASSQDRGTTNTGELFF.

This clone was recorded once. The J gene is TRBJ2-3, the V gene TRBV19, with 7 bases fitting TRBD1. Germline CDR1 and CDR2: LNHDA and SQIVND (reference sequence). Trimming cost V 3 bases and J 2 bases; bases outside gene matches: 2. This CDR3 is built from 14 residues. The CDR3, as DNA: TGTGCCAGTAGTATCGGGACAGCCACAGATACGCAGTATTTT. Amino acid sequence: CASSIGTATDTQYF.

The rearrangement links TRBV20-1 to TRBJ2-5; D remains ambiguous. The CDR3 runs to 10 residues. V was trimmed by 5 bases and J by 4 bases, leaving 5 bases between them. CDR1 is DFQATT and CDR2 is SNEGSKA in the germline V gene (reference sequence). The CDR3, as DNA: TGCAGTGCTTTTCGAGAGACCCAGTACTTC. This encodes CSAFRETQYF.

The genes are TRBV5-4 and TRBJ1-1; possible D gene TRBD1, 5 bases. Trimming stripped 0 bases from V and 5 bases from J, with 14 bases between. This CDR3 has 15 amino acids. Germline V gene data show CDR1 as SGHNT and CDR2 as YYREEE (reference sequence). Here the CDR3 reads CASSLGGGGGTEAFF. In nucleotides, the CDR3 is TGTGCCAGCAGCTTGGGTGGGGGAGGCGGGACTGAAGCTTTCTTT.

The CDR3 DNA reads as TGTGCCAGCAGCTGGGCACTAGCGGGGGGTGGCACAGATACGCAGTATTTT. Protein sequence: CASSWALAGGGTDTQYF. The chain carries TRBV5-6 and TRBJ2-3; 12 positions match TRBD2. The germline gives CDR1 SGHDT, CDR2 YYEEEE. V lost 3 bases to trimming and J lost 1 base; unmatched junction nucleotides: 6. This CDR3 has 17 residues.

V is TRBV6-5 and J is TRBJ2-4; D remains unclear. This CDR3 is built from 15 residues. Per germline, CDR1 MNHEY and CDR2 SVGAGI. V was shortened by 6 bases and J by 0 bases, with 12 bases between the two germline ends. The DNA of the CDR3 is TGTGCCAGCAGCTCCGAACGGTTAGCCAAAAACATTCAGTACTTC. Translating gives CASSSERLAKNIQYF.

A single count supports this clone. The chain links TRBV2 to TRBJ1-4; 7 bases match TRBD1. Germline trimming cut 6 bases from V and 8 bases from J; bases unmatched to any gene: 9. The length of the CDR3 is 14 residues. Germline CDR1 and CDR2: SNHLY and FYNNEI. DNA for the CDR3: TGTGCCAGCAGCCAGACAGGGTTGGGGGAAAAACTGTTTTTT. The encoded protein is CASSQTGLGEKLFF.

CDR3 sequence (DNA): TGTGCCAGCAGTTTTTTATCTAACTATGGCTACACCTTC. It specifies CASSFLSNYGYTF. The chain is built from TRBV12-3 or TRBV12-4 and TRBJ1-2; D uncertain. Between the trimmed V and J ends, which lost 3 bases and 0 bases, there was a span of 5 bases. CDR3 length: 13 residues.

V usage is TRBV3-1 (or the pseudogene TRBV3-2) and J usage is TRBJ2-1; no clear D. The CDR3 covers 16 residues. Germline CDR1 reads LGHDT; CDR2 reads YNNKEL (reference sequence). Between the trimmed V and J ends, which lost 7 bases and 0 bases, there was a span of 16 bases. CDR3 protein: CASTTRVSSSYNEQFF. DNA for the CDR3: TGTGCCAGCACCACAAGAGTAAGTAGCTCCTACAATGAGCAGTTCTTC.

The chain is built from TRBV24-1 and TRBJ2-1; D remains ambiguous. Deletions cut 9 bases from V and 8 bases from J, with 16 bases between. CDR3 size: 13 residues. The V gene's germline CDR1 is KGHDR and CDR2 SFDVKD. DNA for the CDR3: TGTGCCACCCAAAAAACATACGGCGATGAGCAGTTCTTC. Amino acids: CATQKTYGDEQFF.

This rearrangement joins TRBV13 to TRBJ2-4, with TRBD1 identical over 10 bases. CDR1 and CDR2 (germline): PRHDT, FYEKMQ (reference sequence). There are 16 residues in the CDR3. The V segment lost 3 bases and the J segment 2 bases; nucleotides outside the gene matches: 4. CDR3 nucleotides: TGTGCCAGCAGCTTCCGGACAGGGGGGTCCAAAAACATTCAGTACTTC. Translation gives CASSFRTGGSKNIQYF.

The J gene is TRBJ2-1, the V gene TRBV10-1; TRBD2 agrees at 11 bases. CDR1 and CDR2 from the germline V gene are WNHNN and SYGVQD (reference sequence). The CDR3 is 16 residues long. J was trimmed by 5 bases and V by 8 bases; bases with no gene match: 11. Here the CDR3 reads CASASAGTSGNNEQFF. Written as DNA, the CDR3 is TGCGCCAGCGCCTCTGCCGGGACTAGCGGAAACAATGAGCAGTTCTTC.

The chain combines TRBV5-4 with TRBJ2-2; D may be TRBD1 or TRBD2 (5 bases each). V gave up 0 bases and J gave up 5 bases, with 11 bases separating them. This CDR3 region has 15 residues. The V gene's germline CDR1 is SGHNT and CDR2 YYREEE (reference sequence). The CDR3 DNA follows: TGTGCCAGCAGCTTGGGGGGTGAGGGGACCGGGGAGCTGTTTTTT. This codes for CASSLGGEGTGELFF.

V and J are TRBV13 and TRBJ2-4; 7 bases are a match to TRBD2. The CDR3 is made up of 15 amino acids. Germline values: CDR1 PRHDT, CDR2 FYEKMQ (reference sequence). The V and J ends lost 0 bases and 7 bases, in that order; junction bases with no gene match: 6. In DNA form, the CDR3 reads TGTGCCAGCAGCTTAGGCGGGAGGCAGTTCAACATTCAGTACTTC. It yields the protein CASSLGGRQFNIQYF.

The rearrangement uses TRBV25-1 and TRBJ2-5; no clear D gene. The CDR3 has 12 residues. Germline CDR1 and CDR2: MGHDK and SYGVNS. Trimming took off 8 bases at V and 10 bases at J, with 17 bases between the two ends. The CDR3 region has the DNA TGTGCCAGCGGAACCTCCGTAATGATCCAGTACTTC. Its protein is CASGTSVMIQYF.

This chain uses TRBV7-9 with TRBJ1-1, with 7 bases fitting TRBD1. Losses at the gene ends were 7 bases for V and 0 bases for J; bases not matched to a gene: 5. The germline gives CDR1 SEHNR, CDR2 FQNEAQ (reference sequence). There are 14 residues in the CDR3. The CDR3 nucleotides are TGTGCCAGCACCGAGACAGGGCTGAACACTGAAGCTTTCTTT. Translating it yields CASTETGLNTEAFF.